This T cell receptor (beta chain) was recorded in a study of cytomegalovirus exposure and HLA in healthy donors. Sequencing was performed with immunoSEQ multiplex PCR; in TCRdb, only in-frame clones are kept and a portion is missing. This repertoire shows fewer than 95,000 clones, 94% found once; its top ten account for 0.5% to 0.65%. The donors were part of the validation cohort of 120 subjects. That cohort was separate from the first cohort, which comprised fewer than 800 subjects. CDR3 length: 15 residues. CDR1 SGHTA and CDR2 FQGNSA come from the germline V gene. Between the trimmed V and J ends, which lost 0 bases and 5 bases, there was a span of 13 bases.

This clonotype was obtained from a woman between 18 and 30 years old in good health and CMV-seronegative. Sequencing was performed on PBMCs. This chain uses TRBV7-2 with TRBJ1-2; TRBD1 might be the D (6 bases). CDR3 nucleotide sequence: TGTGCCAGCAGCTTAGCACGGACAGCAAATTATGGCTACACCTTC. Translating gives CASSLARTANYGYTF.